This T cell receptor (beta chain) was obtained from a study of blood T cell repertoires in COVID-19. In the study overall: Specimens from acute and convalescent COVID-19 originated in the United States, Italy and Spain. Sources were T cells, B-cell-depleted T cells, or PBMCs; the material itself was cDNA or gDNA.

The CDR3 consists of 15 residues. Germline CDR1 LNHDA, CDR2 SQIVND (reference sequence). V lost 6 bases, J lost 9 bases, and 11 bases stayed unmatched. Original processing methods: Reference gene primers were amplified, and this amplification served to estimate nucleated cell counts. This table comes from immunoSEQ multiplex PCR, and its TCRdb copy is limited to in-frame clones, with some not included. V and J calls and clone size are as listed in that table; D and trimming were resolved from the DNA. This sample yields some 150,000 clones, of which under 85% are seen a single time; over 8.5% belongs to the top ten.

The chain combines TRBV19 with TRBJ1-6; 7 bases map to TRBD1. This clonotype originated in a man between 45 and 60 years old with active or convalescent COVID-19. Sequencing used peripheral blood. CDR3 sequence: CASSPLGQAGSPLHF. CDR3 in DNA: TGTGCCAGTAGCCCTCTCGGACAGGCCGGTTCACCCCTCCACTTT.